The rows below give T cell receptor beta chains drawn from one sample of a study of Ad26.COV2.S vaccination and SARS-CoV-2 variants. Data came from immunoSEQ multiplex PCR; TCRdb stores just in-frame clones and leaves some out. The data show about 380,000 clones, with around four fifths seen just once and approximately 7% held by the top ten. The sample here was peripheral blood, taken in a trial of Ad26.COV2.S vaccine versus placebo. Receptor source: a person between 18 and 65 years old who received the Ad26.COV2.S COVID-19 vaccine or a placebo. Both conserved end residues are part of each CDR3. The D gene is left open where the match is weak. Only part of the rows carry a size: once, few, many, or a class if the clone is expanded.

clone_size d_call j_call v_call cdr3_nt cdr3_aa
- - TRBJ2-5 TRBV10-3 TGTGCCATCAGTGAGTCGAGGGAACGCGTAGCCCAGTACTTC CAISESRERVAQYF
- - TRBJ1-1 TRBV9 TGTGCCAGCAGCCCAGGGGCAGGCACTGAAGCTTTCTTT CASSPGAGTEAFF
- TRBD2 TRBJ2-7 TRBV30 TGTGCCTGGAGTGGGGGAGGGCCCAACGAGCAGTACTTC CAWSGGGPNEQYF
- - TRBJ1-1 TRBV6-5 TGTGCCAGCAGTTACGGTCCAGAAGCTTTCTTT CASSYGPEAFF
- - TRBJ2-2 TRBV19 TGTGCCAGTAGTATTAGTCTACCTATTATCACCGGGGAGCTGTTTTTT CASSISLPIITGELFF
- TRBD1 TRBJ1-2 TRBV10-3 TGTGCCATCAGGGCGGACAGGGGGCGAGGTAACTATGGCTACACCTTC CAIRADRGRGNYGYTF
- - TRBJ2-6 TRBV5-1 TGCGCCAGCAGTCAATCTTCGGGTGGGGCCAACGTCCTGACTTTC CASSQSSGGANVLTF
- - TRBJ1-1 TRBV20-1 TGCAGTGCAAGCCTGAGGACTGAAGCTTTCTTT CSASLRTEAFF
- TRBD1 TRBJ2-7 TRBV4-3 TGCGCCAGCAGCCGCCTGAGGGGGCCGTACGAGCAGTACTTC CASSRLRGPYEQYF
- - TRBJ2-2 TRBV19 TGTGCCAGTAGTTCCCCTCGTGGGGGTAAAGCCGGGGAGCTGTTTTTT CASSSPRGGKAGELFF
- TRBD1 TRBJ2-3 TRBV24-1 TGTGCCACCAGTGATTGGGGGACAGGGTGGCATACGCAGTATTTT CATSDWGTGWHTQYF
- - TRBJ2-5 TRBV12-5 TGTGCTAGTGGAACTACGGACTGGTACCAAGAGACCCAGTACTTC CASGTTDWYQETQYF
- - TRBJ1-1 TRBV19 TGTGCCAGTAGTGTTCCTAGCGGAGCTTTCTTT CASSVPSGAFF
- - TRBJ2-7 TRBV9 TGTGCCAGCGGAGTAAATCAGGGGACCGAGGAGCAGTACTTC CASGVNQGTEEQYF
- - TRBJ1-3 TRBV4-2 TGTGCCAGCAGCCTGGGGAGAGGGCGAGGAAACACCATATATTTT CASSLGRGRGNTIYF
- - TRBJ1-1 TRBV30 TGTGCCTGGAGTGTACAACCTAGTACTTTCTTT CAWSVQPSTFF
- - TRBJ2-7 TRBV5-1 TGCGCCAGCAGCTTGGAAGGCCCGACCTACGAGCAGTACTTC CASSLEGPTYEQYF
- - TRBJ2-3 TRBV5-1 TGCGCCAGCAGCTCCGGGCTCACAGATACGCAGTATTTT CASSSGLTDTQYF
- - TRBJ2-3 TRBV18 TGTGCCAGCTCACCAACCGCCTCGATCAGACACACAGATACGCAGTATTTT CASSPTASIRHTDTQYF
- TRBD2 TRBJ2-7 TRBV11-2 TGTGCCAGCAGCCCAAGGCCTCGGGGGAGGGCCCACGAGCAGTACTTC CASSPRPRGRAHEQYF
- - TRBJ1-2 TRBV6-2/TRBV6-3 TGTGCCAGCAGTGATCCGACGGACCCTGCACCCACCTTC CASSDPTDPAPTF
- - TRBJ1-5 TRBV6-5 TGTGCCACGCGGGGGGGGCACAATCAGCCCCAGCATTTT CATRGGHNQPQHF
- - TRBJ2-6 TRBV20-1 TGCAGTGCTAGTATAAATGGGGCCAACGTCCTGACTTTC CSASINGANVLTF
once - TRBJ1-1 TRBV10-3 TGTGCCATCAGGCTGGGGCCTAACACTGAAGCTTTCTTT CAIRLGPNTEAFF
- - TRBJ2-7 TRBV18 TGTGCCAGCTCACCCGGCCCCGGCTACGAGCAGTACTTC CASSPGPGYEQYF
- TRBD1 TRBJ2-7 TRBV7-2 TGTGCCAGCAGCTCGGACAGGGGCTCCTACGAGCAGTACTTC CASSSDRGSYEQYF
- - TRBJ2-2 TRBV12-2 TGTGCAAGTCCAAATCTAGGCTGCGAGGGCACCGGGGAGCTGTTTTTT CASPNLGCEGTGELFF
- TRBD2 TRBJ2-7 TRBV5-1 TGCGCCAGCAGCGTGGGACTAGCGGGGGAGCAGTACTTC CASSVGLAGEQYF
- - TRBJ2-5 TRBV24-1 TGTGCCACCAGTGACTTAGGGGAGACCCAGTACTTC CATSDLGETQYF
- TRBD2 TRBJ2-5 TRBV3-1/TRBV3-2 TGTGCCAGCAGCCAGGCTAGCGGGAAGGAGACCCAGTACTTC CASSQASGKETQYF
- - TRBJ1-5 TRBV5-1 TGCGCCAGCAGCTTGGGGACAGCAAGCAATCAGCCCCAGCATTTT CASSLGTASNQPQHF
- TRBD2 TRBJ2-3 TRBV19 TGTGCCAGTAGCCCTCGAGGGAGGGGGGCTAGCGGGAGGAGAGATACGCAGTATTTT CASSPRGRGASGRRDTQYF
- - TRBJ2-2 TRBV28 TGTGCCAGCGCCGGGGCGCGGGGCACCGGGGAGCTGTTTTTT CASAGARGTGELFF
- - TRBJ1-3 TRBV3-1/TRBV3-2 TGTGCCACCAGGCCGAGGACAGCGGGAAACACCATATATTTT CATRPRTAGNTIYF
- TRBD1 TRBJ1-2 TRBV7-9 TGTGCCAGCAGCTTTTATAAGGGACAGGGTGATGGCTACACCTTC CASSFYKGQGDGYTF
- - TRBJ2-5 TRBV10-1 TGCGCCAGCAGGATCAACCTACTTGACCAAGAGACCCAGTACTTC CASRINLLDQETQYF
once TRBD2 TRBJ2-7 TRBV11-2 TGTGCCAGCAGCTCCTCCGGGACTAGCGGGGGCGAGCAGTACTTC CASSSSGTSGGEQYF
once - TRBJ1-6 TRBV27 TGTGCCAGCAGTTTATCCCCCTCTCGGGGGTATAATTCACCCCTCCACTTT CASSLSPSRGYNSPLHF
- TRBD2 TRBJ2-2 TRBV19 TGTGCCAGTAGTGCCAGATACAGCGGGAAACACACCGGGGAGCTGTTTTTT CASSARYSGKHTGELFF
- - TRBJ1-1 TRBV6-5 TGTGCCAGCAGTTACACGGGAAGGGGCACTGAAGCTTTCTTT CASSYTGRGTEAFF
- - TRBJ1-1 TRBV7-9 TGTGCCAGCAGTTGGGACCGGGCCAAGGGGACTGAAGCTTTCTTT CASSWDRAKGTEAFF
- - TRBJ1-3 TRBV2 TGTGCCAGCAGTGAAGGATTTCCACGATCTGGAAACACCATATATTTT CASSEGFPRSGNTIYF
- - TRBJ1-2 TRBV12-5 TGTGCTAGTGGCCCACACAACTATGGCTACACCTTC CASGPHNYGYTF
- - TRBJ2-5 TRBV4-2 TGTGCCAGCAGCCAAGGGGGCGCGGAGGGGACCCAGTACTTC CASSQGGAEGTQYF
- TRBD1 TRBJ2-3 TRBV5-1 TGCGCCAGCAGCTTAAACTCGGGGACAGGGACAGATACGCAGTATTTT CASSLNSGTGTDTQYF
- - TRBJ1-1 TRBV3-1/TRBV3-2 TGTGCCAGCAGCCCCCGGACGGGATCAGAAGCTTTCTTT CASSPRTGSEAFF
- TRBD2 TRBJ2-7 TRBV7-3 TGTGCCAGCAGCCCAACTGGCGGGAGTTCGATCGAGCAGTACTTC CASSPTGGSSIEQYF